A selection of T cell receptor beta chains follows, all from one sample in a study of OX40 agonist ivuxolimab in advanced cancers. Generated by immunoSEQ multiplex PCR, the TCRdb table keeps only in-frame clones and is missing some. The sample yields 20,000 to 30,000 clones, 76% seen once. The source material was CD4+ or CD8+ T cells sorted from blood, sampled in a trial of the OX40 agonist ivuxolimab. These TCRs come from an adult with an advanced solid tumor such as melanoma, head and neck, liver or kidney cancer. The CDR3 runs from the conserved cysteine through the conserved F or W. The D gene is left open where the match is weak. Clone size appears in some rows only: once, few, many, or a class for an expanded clone.

v_call	d_call	clone_size	j_call	cdr3_nt	cdr3_aa
TRBV6-1	TRBD1	NA	TRBJ1-6	TGTGCCAGCAGTCAACAGGGGGCACCCCTCCACTTT	CASSQQGAPLHF
TRBV19	NA	NA	TRBJ1-3	TGTGCCAGTAGTATATTAGGCGCCCGCTCTGGAAACACCATATATTTT	CASSILGARSGNTIYF
TRBV6-6	NA	NA	TRBJ2-7	TGTGCCAGCAGTTACGGCAGGGGCACCTACGAGCAGTACTTC	CASSYGRGTYEQYF
TRBV6-5	NA	NA	TRBJ2-5	TGTGCCAGCAGTTACAGAGAACAAGAGACCCAGTACTTC	CASSYREQETQYF
TRBV19	NA	NA	TRBJ2-6	TGTGCCAGTAGGGAACAGGGCAGTGGGGCCAACGTCCTGACTTTC	CASREQGSGANVLTF
TRBV30	NA	NA	TRBJ1-3	TGTGCCTGGAGTACAGGCCGCGCTGGAAACACCATATATTTT	CAWSTGRAGNTIYF
TRBV27	NA	NA	TRBJ1-2	TGTGCCAGCAGTCGCAAAGGGCGCCGGAACTATGGCTACACCTTC	CASSRKGRRNYGYTF
TRBV7-9	NA	NA	TRBJ1-1	TGTGCCAGCAGCTTGGCCGCCATCGGCACTGAAGCTTTCTTT	CASSLAAIGTEAFF
TRBV10-3	TRBD1	NA	TRBJ1-6	TGTGCCATCGGTAACCGGGACAGGGATAATTCACCCCTCCACTTT	CAIGNRDRDNSPLHF
TRBV7-2	TRBD1	medium-sized	TRBJ1-2	TGTGCCAGCAGCTTGGGGACAGGGGGAGATGGCTACACCTTC	CASSLGTGGDGYTF
TRBV10-3	TRBD2	NA	TRBJ2-5	TGTGCCATCAGTGAGTCCGAAGCGGGGGGCCAAGAGACCCAGTACTTC	CAISESEAGGQETQYF
TRBV18	TRBD1	NA	TRBJ2-3	TGTGCCAGCTCACCAACAACAGGGGCAGATACGCAGTATTTT	CASSPTTGADTQYF
TRBV2	NA	NA	TRBJ1-2	TGTGCCAGCAGGCTTCGGCCCCAGGGTAACTATGGCTACACCTTC	CASRLRPQGNYGYTF
TRBV10-1	TRBD1	NA	TRBJ1-6	TGCGCCAGACAGGGGGTTATTTCACCCCTCCACTTT	CARQGVISPLHF
TRBV10-2	TRBD2	once	TRBJ2-2	TGCGCCAGCAGCTCCCCGGCTAGCGGGAACACCGGGGAGCTGTTTTTT	CASSSPASGNTGELFF
TRBV7-3	NA	NA	TRBJ1-1	TGTGCCAGCAGCTTATACAGGGTAGCAGGATGGAACACTGAAGCTTTCTTT	CASSLYRVAGWNTEAFF
TRBV7-2	NA	NA	TRBJ2-3	TGTGCCAGCAGTCTAGCATCTAGCACAGATACGCAGTATTTT	CASSLASSTDTQYF
TRBV15	TRBD1	NA	TRBJ1-2	TGTGCCACCAGCAGAGATAGGGGACAGAACCAGAACTATGGCTACACCTTC	CATSRDRGQNQNYGYTF
TRBV5-1	NA	NA	TRBJ1-2	TGCGCCAGCGGCTCGGGAAGCGGGGGCTACACCTTC	CASGSGSGGYTF
TRBV11-3	NA	once	TRBJ2-7	TGTGCCAGCAGCTTACGGGGTCGCGAGCAGTACTTC	CASSLRGREQYF
TRBV19	TRBD1	NA	TRBJ1-2	TGTGCCAGTAGTACCACAGGGGGACAGGGAGCTTATGGCTACACCTTC	CASSTTGGQGAYGYTF
TRBV27	TRBD1	NA	TRBJ2-2	TGTGCCAGCAGTTTGGCCGGGACAGGGACGAACACCGGGGAGCTGTTTTTT	CASSLAGTGTNTGELFF
TRBV18	NA	NA	TRBJ1-5	TGTGCCAGCTCACTCAATGTACGCAATCAGCCCCAGCATTTT	CASSLNVRNQPQHF
TRBV28	NA	few	TRBJ1-1	TGTGCCAGCAGTGTGAACACTGAAGCTTTCTTT	CASSVNTEAFF
TRBV4-1	NA	NA	TRBJ2-6	TGCGCCAGCAGCCAAGATCAGAGGGTGGCGGCTGGGGCCAACGTCCTGACTTTC	CASSQDQRVAAGANVLTF
TRBV27	NA	NA	TRBJ2-7	TGTGCCAGCAGTTCCGCCTCCTGGGGCGAGCAGTACTTC	CASSSASWGEQYF
TRBV18	NA	NA	TRBJ2-3	TGTGCCAGCTCCGGGGGCGACCGGGCGCAGTATTTT	CASSGGDRAQYF
TRBV5-6	NA	NA	TRBJ1-4	TGTGCCAGCAGAGAACAGGTTAATGAAAAACTGTTTTTT	CASREQVNEKLFF
TRBV5-4	TRBD1	NA	TRBJ2-2	TGTGCCAGCAGCTCCTCACCGACAGGGTGGACCGGGGAGCTGTTTTTT	CASSSSPTGWTGELFF
TRBV6-6	NA	NA	TRBJ2-3	TGTGCCAGCACCCTTGCGGGGCACACAGATACGCAGTATTTT	CASTLAGHTDTQYF
TRBV6-5	NA	NA	TRBJ1-5	TGTGCCAGCATCGAGGGGGGAATCGATCAGCCCCAGCATTTT	CASIEGGIDQPQHF
TRBV6-1	NA	NA	TRBJ2-4	TGTGCCAGCAGTGAAGCGTTGGGGCACCTTCGGGGCAACATTCAGTACTTC	CASSEALGHLRGNIQYF
TRBV6-1	TRBD1	once	TRBJ1-5	TGTGCCAGCAGCGATAACAGGGGTGGGAATCAGCCCCAGCATTTT	CASSDNRGGNQPQHF
TRBV7-2	NA	NA	TRBJ1-6	TGTGCCAGCAGCTTCTTTCAGGGGCCAAATTCACCCCTCCACTTT	CASSFFQGPNSPLHF
TRBV5-1	NA	NA	TRBJ1-1	TGCGCCAGCAGCTATGAAGGGGCGTTTGCTTTCTTT	CASSYEGAFAFF
TRBV19	NA	NA	TRBJ1-1	TGTGCCAGTAGTACGCTAGGTCGGGGCACTGAAGCTTTCTTT	CASSTLGRGTEAFF
TRBV19	NA	NA	TRBJ1-1	TGTGCCAGTAGTATAGTGAGCGGCGGGATGAACACTGAAGCTTTCTTT	CASSIVSGGMNTEAFF
TRBV30	NA	NA	TRBJ2-3	TGTGCCTGGACTTCAGGACTTACAGATACGCAGTATTTT	CAWTSGLTDTQYF
TRBV6-1	NA	NA	TRBJ1-1	TGTGCCAGCAGTGAAGGAACAGCACCGAACACTGAAGCTTTCTTT	CASSEGTAPNTEAFF
TRBV7-6	TRBD2	NA	TRBJ2-3	TGTGCCAGCAGCCTAACTAGCGGGGGGTTCTCCGGGGATACGCAGTATTTT	CASSLTSGGFSGDTQYF
TRBV7-2	NA	NA	TRBJ2-3	TGTGCCAGCAGCTTAGACAGGAACTACCGCAGCACAGATACGCAGTATTTT	CASSLDRNYRSTDTQYF
TRBV4-1	NA	NA	TRBJ1-5	TGCGCCAGCAGCGCCGGTTGGTACCTGGGGGGCCTCGATAGTCAGCCCCAGCATTTT	CASSAGWYLGGLDSQPQHF
TRBV18	NA	once	TRBJ1-3	TGTGCCAGCTCACCATGGGAGCCCTCTGGAAACACCATATATTTT	CASSPWEPSGNTIYF
TRBV7-9	NA	NA	TRBJ2-7	TGTGCCAGCAGCCCCGGAGTGTCCAGATACGAGCAGTACTTC	CASSPGVSRYEQYF
TRBV6-5	NA	few	TRBJ1-1	TGTGCCAGCAGTTACTCAGGGGTAAAGGCTTTCTTT	CASSYSGVKAFF
TRBV6-5	NA	NA	TRBJ1-5	TGTGCCAGCAACTCAGGGAGAACCAATCAGCCCCAGCATTTT	CASNSGRTNQPQHF
TRBV15	TRBD1	NA	TRBJ1-2	TGTGCCACCAGCTTCACGAAGGGGGCGGGACAGGGGGCAACTTCGAATGGCTACACCTTC	CATSFTKGAGQGATSNGYTF
TRBV18	NA	once	TRBJ2-1	TGTGCCAGCTCACCACCTGGCAGACCGTCCAGGAATGAGCAGTTCTTC	CASSPPGRPSRNEQFF
TRBV27	NA	NA	TRBJ1-1	TGTGCCAGCAGTCGCTCGGACGGACCTGAAGCTTTCTTT	CASSRSDGPEAFF
TRBV30	NA	NA	TRBJ2-4	TGTGCCTGGAGTGTAGGGGGAACCAAAAACATTCAGTACTTC	CAWSVGGTKNIQYF
TRBV5-1	NA	NA	TRBJ1-1	TGCGCCAGCAGGCGGGGGGAGGACACTGAAGCTTTCTTT	CASRRGEDTEAFF
TRBV7-2	NA	few	TRBJ2-7	TGTGCCAGCAGTCGCGACGGGGGTTTCTACGAGCAGTACTTC	CASSRDGGFYEQYF
TRBV6-5	TRBD2	NA	TRBJ2-2	TGTGCCAGCAATCCTACCGGACTAGCGGCCGGGGAGCTGTTTTTT	CASNPTGLAAGELFF
TRBV11-3	TRBD2	NA	TRBJ2-1	TGTGCCAGCAGTCAGGGACTAGCGGGGTTCAATGAGCAGTTCTTC	CASSQGLAGFNEQFF
TRBV7-2	NA	NA	TRBJ1-1	TGTGCCAGCAGCTTCGATCAACCCGAAGCTTTCTTT	CASSFDQPEAFF